What follows are 20 T cell receptor beta chains derived from one specimen sequenced in a study of technical replicates of blood from a handful of donors. Repertoires were generated with immunoSEQ multiplex PCR, while TCRdb's copy carries only in-frame clones and drops some. The data contain over 55,000 clones, roughly 86% of them singletons. Sequencing input: PBMCs. The receptors were gathered from a human donor in good health. Some clones in this sample may be carry-over from other donors' samples.

For the CDR3, the DNA is TGTGCCAGCACTAAAACTCGGGAGCGGGGGGGTGATGAGCAGTTCTTC. Translation: CASTKTRERGGDEQFF. The chain employs TRBV2 and TRBJ2-1; 10 nucleotides align to TRBD2. Per the germline V gene, CDR1 is SNHLY and CDR2 is FYNNEI. With 7 bases clipped from V and 8 bases from J, the junction kept 14 bases outside the gene matches. The length of the CDR3 is 16 residues.

The genes are TRBV7-3 and TRBJ1-1; D is possibly TRBD1 (6 bases). The CDR3 is made up of 13 amino acids. V lost 5 bases, J lost 6 bases, and 13 bases lay in between. Germline V gene sequence: CDR1 SGHTA, CDR2 FQGTGA. The CDR3 sequence: CASSNHRESEAFF. As DNA, the CDR3 is TGTGCCAGCAGCAACCACAGGGAATCTGAAGCTTTCTTT.

V is TRBV7-6 and J is TRBJ2-2; the match to TRBD2 covers 7 bases. Germline loops: CDR1 SGHVS, CDR2 FNYEAQ. V was pared by 5 bases and J by 4 bases, with 16 bases of the junction left unmatched. This CDR3 is 18 amino acids long. CDR3 protein: CASSTPLGAGLSTGELFF. CDR3 nucleotide sequence: TGTGCCAGCAGCACACCCCTGGGAGCGGGGTTATCCACCGGGGAGCTGTTTTTT.

This clone was recorded only once. This chain connects TRBV9 to TRBJ1-6, with 7 bases lining up with TRBD1. Trimming took 2 bases from V and 7 from J; bases not matched to a gene: 6. Germline assignment: CDR1 SGDLS and CDR2 YYNGEE. CDR3 length equals 15 residues. DNA for the CDR3: TGTGCCAGCAGCGTGGGGACAGCGATCAATTCACCCCTCCACTTT. It specifies CASSVGTAINSPLHF.

J is TRBJ2-2 and V is TRBV6-4; D gene unclear. There are 13 residues in the CDR3. The V end lost 4 bases, the J end lost 7 bases, and 10 bases lay between the germline ends. Per the germline V gene, CDR1 is MRHNA and CDR2 is SNTAGT. CDR3 in amino acids: CASSGLVGGELFF. DNA of the CDR3: TGTGCCAGCAGTGGACTGGTTGGCGGGGAGCTGTTTTTT.

The genes are TRBV19 and TRBJ2-2, with a weak D call TRBD2 (6 bases). The CDR3 length is 16 residues. V was clipped by 3 bases and J by 1 base, with 12 bases between them. Germline CDR1 is LNHDA and CDR2 is SQIVND (reference sequence). The DNA for the CDR3 is TGTGCCAGTAGTATGGAGGGCAGGGTGAACACCGGGGAGCTGTTTTTT. It encodes CASSMEGRVNTGELFF.

The V gene is TRBV7-3, the J gene TRBJ2-5; TRBD2 is a possible D gene (7 bases). Per germline, CDR1 SGHTA and CDR2 FQGTGA. Trimming stripped 5 bases from V and 4 bases from J, with 14 bases between. The CDR3 has 14 residues. CDR3 coding DNA: TGTGCCAGCAGCCTCCGGGGGGCCGGAGAGACCCAGTACTTC. Its translation: CASSLRGAGETQYF.

The V gene is TRBV11-3, the J gene TRBJ1-1, with 7 bases fitting TRBD1. This CDR3 is built from 14 residues. Germline V lookup: CDR1 SGHNT, CDR2 YENEEA. The V and J ends lost 4 bases and 3 bases, in that order; junction bases with no gene match: 5. The CDR3 DNA follows: TGTGCCAGCAGCTCACAGGGGACGGACACTGAAGCTTTCTTT. Translating gives CASSSQGTDTEAFF.

The chain is built from TRBV6-5 and TRBJ1-2, with no clear D. This CDR3 comprises 15 residues. Per the germline V gene, CDR1 is MNHEY and CDR2 is SVGAGI. With 6 bases removed from V and 0 bases from J, the gap between germline ends came to 14 bases. The CDR3 DNA reads TGTGCCAGCAGGGTTAGCGTCGATACTAACTATGGCTACACCTTC. Protein sequence: CASRVSVDTNYGYTF.

This CDR3 is CATKTPRDYTDTQYF. For the CDR3, the DNA is TGTGCCACCAAAACCCCGCGGGACTACACAGATACGCAGTATTTT. The chain has TRBV5-6 and TRBJ2-3; 7 bases agree with TRBD2. The CDR3 loop spans 15 amino acids. Germline trimming cut 9 bases from V and 2 bases from J; bases unmatched to any gene: 12. Germline assignment: CDR1 SGHDT and CDR2 YYEEEE.

This rearrangement joins TRBV19 to TRBJ1-3, with 7 bases lining up with TRBD1. The trim removed 6 bases at V and 0 bases at J, leaving 8 bases unmatched. This CDR3 comprises 16 residues. CDR1 is LNHDA, CDR2 SQIVND, per germline (reference sequence). Written as DNA, the CDR3 is TGTGCCAGTAGGCCCAACAGGGACAGCTCTGGAAACACCATATATTTT. Its translation: CASRPNRDSSGNTIYF.

V gene TRBV11-1 combines with J gene TRBJ2-2, with a weak D call TRBD1 (6 bases). Trimming shortened V by 4 bases and J by 1 base, and 16 bases separated the two germline ends. Per germline, CDR1 SGHAT and CDR2 FQDESV (reference sequence). This CDR3 spans 17 amino acids. The CDR3 DNA follows: TGTGCCAGCAGCTCGAGCGCCGGACAGCGGAACACCGGGGAGCTGTTTTTT. This gives the protein CASSSSAGQRNTGELFF.

J is TRBJ2-6 and V is TRBV27; 8 positions match TRBD1. The CDR3 is 18 residues long. Germline trimming cut 3 bases from V and 0 bases from J; bases unmatched to any gene: 7. CDR1 and CDR2 from the germline V gene are MNHEY and SMNVEV (reference sequence). CDR3 amino acids: CASSFTGTGYSGANVLTF. In nucleotides, the CDR3 is TGTGCCAGCAGTTTCACAGGGACAGGATACTCTGGGGCCAACGTCCTGACTTTC.

This sequence joins TRBV19 and TRBJ1-2, with D tentatively TRBD1 (6 bases). The CDR3 extends over 15 amino acids. The V end lost 4 bases, the J end lost 0 bases, and 12 bases lay between the germline ends. Germline loops: CDR1 LNHDA, CDR2 SQIVND (reference sequence). The CDR3 DNA follows: TGTGCCAGTAGTAGGACAGATACTGCTAACTATGGCTACACCTTC. It is translated as CASSRTDTANYGYTF. The full variable domain, with the rest looked up from reference TRBV19 and TRBJ1-2, is DGGITQSPKYLFRKEGQNVTLSCEQNLNHDAMYWYRQDPGQGLRLIYYSQIVNDFQKGDIAEGYSVSREKKESFPLTVTSAQKNPTAFYLCASSRTDTANYGYTFGSGTRLTVV.

The chain uses TRBV10-3 and TRBJ1-2, with 8 bases matching TRBD1. The CDR3 extends over 15 amino acids. J gave up 6 bases and V 2 bases, and 8 bases lay outside the gene matches. The germline V gene encodes CDR1 ENHRY and CDR2 SYGVKD. In DNA, the CDR3 is TGTGCCATCAGTGAGGACAGGGGAAATATCCATGGCTACACCTTC. This sequence encodes CAISEDRGNIHGYTF.

The V gene is TRBV7-7, the J gene TRBJ2-7, with 11 bases identical to TRBD2. Per germline, CDR1 SSHAT and CDR2 FNYEAQ (reference sequence). The CDR3 has 14 amino acids. Unmatched junction bases numbered 9, after V lost 5 bases and J lost 9 bases. CDR3 sequence (DNA): TGTGCCAGCAGCCGGGAAGCTAGCGGGGGGCGGCAGTACTTC. It specifies CASSREASGGRQYF.

V usage is TRBV15 and J usage is TRBJ1-5; D uncertain. Trimming stripped 0 bases from V and 3 bases from J, with 9 bases between. The germline CDR1 and CDR2 sequences are LNHNV and YYDKDF (reference sequence). This CDR3 has 15 residues. In DNA, the CDR3 is TGTGCCACCAGCAGAGACGGGAGGAACAATCAGCCCCAGCATTTT. Encoded protein: CATSRDGRNNQPQHF.

This clone was recorded once. J is TRBJ1-2 and V is TRBV5-1; TRBD1 is a possible D gene (6 bases). The germline V gene has CDR1 SGHRS and CDR2 YFSETQ. V lost 8 bases and J 4 bases, leaving 18 bases between the germline ends. The CDR3 spans 14 residues. The CDR3 nucleotides are TGCGCCAGTAGCCCCGGGACAACTTTCTATGGCTACACCTTC. As protein: CASSPGTTFYGYTF.

The chain employs TRBV6-5 and TRBJ1-2; D not certain. Trimming took off 0 bases at V and 0 bases at J, with 11 bases between the two ends. The CDR3 spans 16 residues. Germline CDR1 MNHEY, CDR2 SVGAGI. The CDR3 protein is CASSYSWPAPNYGYTF. The CDR3 coding sequence is TGTGCCAGCAGTTACTCCTGGCCCGCCCCTAACTATGGCTACACCTTC.

A single count supports this clone. This sequence joins TRBV30 and TRBJ2-1, with D tentatively TRBD1 (5 bases). V lost 5 bases to trimming and J lost 12 bases, with 17 bases between them. Germline CDR1 reads GTSNPN; CDR2 reads SVGIG (reference sequence). This CDR3 region has 12 residues. CDR3 loop: CAWGLLGPSQFF. For the CDR3, the DNA is TGTGCCTGGGGTCTTTTGGGGCCTTCGCAGTTCTTC.